This entry lists 17 T cell receptor beta chains sequenced from one sample in a study of Ad26.COV2.S vaccination and SARS-CoV-2 variants. Libraries were prepared by immunoSEQ multiplex PCR; TCRdb keeps only in-frame clonotypes and omits some of them. The sample comprises hundreds of thousands of clones, around 87% of which are singletons, and around 3.5% rests with the top ten. The treatment here: over 15 received Ad26.COV2.S at low or high dose, single or two shots; five or six received placebo; per-sample allocation not given. Sampling occurred on day 63 after the first vaccine or placebo injection. The input for sequencing was peripheral blood, taken in a trial of Ad26.COV2.S vaccine versus placebo. The origin of the receptors is a person between 18 and 59 years old who received the Ad26.COV2.S COVID-19 vaccine or a placebo.

This chain uses TRBV3-1 (or the pseudogene TRBV3-2) with TRBJ2-3; D is unresolved. CDR1 is LGHDT and CDR2 is YNNKEL in the germline V gene (reference sequence). The CDR3 length is 15 residues. V lost 1 base, J lost 0 bases, and 8 bases lay in between. The CDR3 spells CASSQARGSTDTQYF. DNA of the CDR3: TGTGCCAGCAGCCAAGCTCGAGGTAGCACAGATACGCAGTATTTT.

This chain connects TRBV6-2 or TRBV6-3 to TRBJ1-2, with 10 positions matching TRBD1. The CDR3 consists of 16 residues. CDR1 is MNHEY, CDR2 SVGEGT, per germline. V lost 2 bases and J lost 1; bases outside the gene matches: 4. The CDR3 sequence: CASSYTRDRGNYGYTF. The CDR3 bases are TGTGCCAGCAGTTACACCCGGGACAGGGGTAACTATGGCTACACCTTC.

The chain employs TRBV27 and TRBJ2-1; no firm D call. The CDR3 totals 14 residues. Trimming pared 6 bases from V and 3 bases from J, leaving 12 bases between. The germline gives CDR1 MNHEY, CDR2 SMNVEV (reference sequence). Here the CDR3 reads CASSPRSSYNEQFF. As DNA, the CDR3 is TGTGCCAGCAGCCCACGGTCGAGCTACAATGAGCAGTTCTTC.

This chain joins TRBV4-3 and TRBJ2-5, with unresolved D. V was clipped by 0 bases and J by 5 bases, with 7 bases between them. The germline V gene encodes CDR1 LGHNA and CDR2 YSLEER. The CDR3 runs to 13 residues. The chain's CDR3 is CASSQEPGETQYF. In DNA, the CDR3 is TGCGCCAGCAGCCAAGAGCCCGGGGAGACCCAGTACTTC.

The gene calls are TRBV7-6 and TRBJ2-1, with 9 positions matching TRBD2. The length of the CDR3 is 17 residues. Trimming cost V 0 bases and J 6 bases; bases outside gene matches: 9. Germline V gene data show CDR1 as SGHVS and CDR2 as FNYEAQ. In DNA, the CDR3 is TGTGCCAGCAGCTTAGCGCGTGGCGGGGGGGGCCTCAATGAGCAGTTCTTC. It specifies CASSLARGGGGLNEQFF. Variable domain in full (rest from reference TRBV7-6 and TRBJ2-1): GAGVSQSPRYKVTKRGQDVALRCDPISGHVSLYWYRQALGQGPEFLTYFNYEAQQDKSGLPNDRFSAERPEGSISTLTIQRTEQRDSAMYRCASSLARGGGGLNEQFFGPGTRLTVL.

The V and J genes are TRBV10-2 and TRBJ2-7, with D possibly being TRBD1 (6 bases). V lost 9 bases and J lost 2, with 11 bases in between. The germline V gene has CDR1 WSHSY and CDR2 SAAADI. There are 12 residues in the CDR3. As DNA, the CDR3 is TGCGCCAGTGCGACAGGCCCCTACGAGCAGTACTTC. Its protein product is CASATGPYEQYF.

On this clone: Within the sample, other DNA sequences also encode this same CDR3. This rearrangement joins TRBV4-1 to TRBJ2-7, with 9 positions matching TRBD1. The CDR3 runs to 14 residues. Looked up from germline, CDR1 is MGHRA and CDR2 is YSYEKL. The junction had 7 bases not matched to a gene; V was cut back by 5 bases and J by 5 bases. The CDR3 DNA sequence: TGCGCCAGCAGCTATCCGGGACAGGGAAACGAGCAGTACTTC. Residues: CASSYPGQGNEQYF.

This clone was counted between two and nine times. The chain recombines TRBV14 with TRBJ1-2; possibly TRBD1 for D (6 bases). The CDR3 has 13 residues. V was clipped by 6 bases and J by 2 bases, with 10 bases between them. CDR1 and CDR2 (germline): SGHDN, FVKESK. The chain's CDR3 is CASSRTVNYGYTF. CDR3 in DNA: TGTGCCAGCAGTCGGACAGTGAACTATGGCTACACCTTC.

V gene TRBV6-6 combines with J gene TRBJ1-4; D is undetermined. V was trimmed by 6 bases and J by 7 bases, leaving 18 bases between them. The germline CDR1 and CDR2 sequences are MNHNY and SVGAGI (reference sequence). This CDR3 has 15 residues. The CDR3 region is CASRYRGQHAEKLFF. In DNA, the CDR3 is TGTGCCAGCAGGTACCGAGGGCAGCATGCTGAAAAACTGTTTTTT.

J is TRBJ1-4 and V is TRBV30; D gene ambiguous. Trimming took 3 bases from V and 7 from J, leaving 12 bases between them. The CDR3 consists of 13 residues. The germline gives CDR1 GTSNPN, CDR2 SVGIG (reference sequence). CDR3 coding DNA: TGTGCCTGGAGCAAAAGGGAGAGTGAAAAACTGTTTTTT. This sequence encodes CAWSKRESEKLFF.

This clone appeared a few times. The V and J genes are TRBV18 and TRBJ2-5; 7 bases fit TRBD2. With 3 bases clipped from V and 3 bases from J, the junction kept 4 bases outside the gene matches. The CDR3 extends over 14 amino acids. Germline V gene data show CDR1 as KGHSH and CDR2 as LQKENI. The CDR3, as DNA: TGTGCCAGCTCACCCCCAGGGACTAAAGAGACCCAGTACTTC. Encoded protein: CASSPPGTKETQYF.

The chain links TRBV6-6 to TRBJ2-5, with 9 bases fitting TRBD2. The ends lost 7 bases at V and 5 bases at J; junction bases unmatched: 5. The CDR3 length is 13 residues. Germline values: CDR1 MNHNY, CDR2 SVGAGI (reference sequence). The CDR3, as DNA: TGTGCCAGCAATTTAGCGGGAGCTGAGACCCAGTACTTC. Residues: CASNLAGAETQYF.

This clone was seen just once. The V call is TRBV28, the J call TRBJ2-5; weak D call: TRBD1 (5 bases). Per the germline V gene, CDR1 is MDHEN and CDR2 is SYDVKM. The CDR3 length is 14 residues. V lost 5 bases, J lost 4 bases, and 14 bases lay in between. In nucleotides, the CDR3 is TGTGCCAGCAGTCCTCCGGCAGGGCGAGAGACCCAGTACTTC. Its protein product is CASSPPAGRETQYF.

The gene calls are TRBV5-1 and TRBJ2-7, with TRBD2 identical over 8 bases. CDR3 length: 14 residues. With 4 bases clipped from V and 5 bases from J, the junction kept 8 bases outside the gene matches. Per the germline V gene, CDR1 is SGHRS and CDR2 is YFSETQ. DNA for the CDR3: TGCGCCAGCAGCCCTGGGACTAGTATCCACGAGCAGTACTTC. Its protein is CASSPGTSIHEQYF.

The chain employs TRBV5-1 and TRBJ2-3; 9 bases are shared with TRBD2. Looked up from germline, CDR1 is SGHRS and CDR2 is YFSETQ. The CDR3 loop spans 14 amino acids. The V and J ends lost 9 bases and 4 bases, in that order; junction bases with no gene match: 9. DNA for the CDR3: TGCGCCACGCGGGGCGGGGGGGTGCCAGATACGCAGTATTTT. Amino acids: CATRGGGVPDTQYF.

The rearrangement uses TRBV5-1 and TRBJ2-1; 7 positions match TRBD1. This CDR3 has 14 residues. After removal of 1 base from V and 4 bases from J, the junction contained 2 bases not matched to a gene. CDR1 is SGHRS, CDR2 YFSETQ, per germline. CDR3 residues: CASSLQGEYNEQFF. The CDR3 nucleotides read TGCGCCAGCAGCTTGCAGGGGGAATACAATGAGCAGTTCTTC. Complete variable domain (other parts from reference TRBV5-1 and TRBJ2-1): KAGVTQTPRYLIKTRGQQVTLSCSPISGHRSVSWYQQTPGQGLQFLFEYFSETQRNKGNFPGRFSGRQFSNSRSEMNVSTLELGDSALYLCASSLQGEYNEQFFGPGTRLTVL.

CDR3 in DNA: TGTGCCTGGAGAGGCCGGACAGGAGGAGTCGGGGAGCTGTTTTTT. Its protein product is CAWRGRTGGVGELFF. The V call is TRBV30, the J call TRBJ2-2; 7 nucleotides align to TRBD1. From germline, CDR1 is GTSNPN and CDR2 SVGIG (reference sequence). The V and J ends lost 3 bases and 7 bases, in that order; junction bases with no gene match: 11. This CDR3 is 15 amino acids long.